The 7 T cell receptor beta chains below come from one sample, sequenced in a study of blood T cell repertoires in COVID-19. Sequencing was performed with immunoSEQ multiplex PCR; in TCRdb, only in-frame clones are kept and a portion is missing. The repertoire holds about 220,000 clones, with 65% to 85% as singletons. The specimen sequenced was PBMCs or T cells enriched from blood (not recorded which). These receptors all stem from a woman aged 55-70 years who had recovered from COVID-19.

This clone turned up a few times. The CDR3 loop is CASSPSGTNGYTF. In nucleotides, the CDR3 is TGTGCCAGCAGCCCAAGCGGGACTAACGGCTACACCTTC. This chain connects TRBV3-1 (or the pseudogene TRBV3-2) to TRBJ1-2; maybe TRBD1 (5 bases). Germline CDR1 is LGHDT and CDR2 is YNNKEL (reference sequence). V was pared by 4 bases and J by 8 bases, with 14 bases between. The CDR3 spans 13 residues.

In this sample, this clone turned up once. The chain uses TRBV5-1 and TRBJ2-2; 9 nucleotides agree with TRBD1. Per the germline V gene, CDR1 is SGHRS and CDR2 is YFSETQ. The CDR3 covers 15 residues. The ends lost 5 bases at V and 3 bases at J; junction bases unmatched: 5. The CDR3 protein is CASRPGQGDTGELFF. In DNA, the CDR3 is TGCGCCAGCAGACCGGGACAGGGAGACACCGGGGAGCTGTTTTTT.

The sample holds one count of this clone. CDR3 in amino acids: CASSPGERTTEAFF. In DNA, the CDR3 is TGTGCCAGCTCCCCAGGGGAACGAACCACTGAAGCTTTCTTT. The chain recombines TRBV7-9 with TRBJ1-1; D is possibly TRBD1 (6 bases). The CDR3 has 14 residues. Germline V gives CDR1 SEHNR, CDR2 FQNEAQ (reference sequence). V lost 8 bases to trimming and J lost 4 bases, with 17 bases between them.

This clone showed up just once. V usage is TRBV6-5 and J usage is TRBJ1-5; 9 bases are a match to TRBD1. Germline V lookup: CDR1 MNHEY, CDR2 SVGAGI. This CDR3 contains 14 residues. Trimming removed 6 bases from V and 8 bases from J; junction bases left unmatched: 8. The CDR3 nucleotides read TGTGCCAGCAGGAGGGGGACAGGGAGTGAGCCCCAGCATTTT. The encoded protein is CASRRGTGSEPQHF.

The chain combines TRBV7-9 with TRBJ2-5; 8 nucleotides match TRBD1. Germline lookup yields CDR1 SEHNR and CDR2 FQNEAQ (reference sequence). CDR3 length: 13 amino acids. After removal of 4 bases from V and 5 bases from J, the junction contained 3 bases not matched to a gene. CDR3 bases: TGTGCCAGCAGCTCACAGGGGGTTGAGACCCAGTACTTC. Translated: CASSSQGVETQYF.

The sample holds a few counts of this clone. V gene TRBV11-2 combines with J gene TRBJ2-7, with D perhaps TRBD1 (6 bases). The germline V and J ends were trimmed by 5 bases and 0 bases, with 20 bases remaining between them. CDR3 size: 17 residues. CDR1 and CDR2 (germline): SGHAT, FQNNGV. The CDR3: CASSPKLQGEPSYEQYF. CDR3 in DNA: TGTGCCAGCAGCCCCAAATTACAGGGAGAGCCCTCCTACGAGCAGTACTTC.

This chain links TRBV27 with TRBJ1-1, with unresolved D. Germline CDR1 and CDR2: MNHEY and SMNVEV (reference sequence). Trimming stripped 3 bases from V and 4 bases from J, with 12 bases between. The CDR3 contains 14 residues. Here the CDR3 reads CASSFSEGVTEAFF. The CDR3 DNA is TGTGCCAGCAGTTTCTCCGAGGGAGTCACTGAAGCTTTCTTT.